Presented here are 15 T cell receptor beta chains from one specimen sequenced in a study of cytomegalovirus exposure and HLA in healthy donors. Sequencing used immunoSEQ multiplex PCR; TCRdb keeps in-frame clones, though not all of them. The sample holds around 90,000 clones, roughly 80% seen once. The sample taken for sequencing was PBMCs. The receptors come from a woman under 30 in good health and CMV-seropositive.

The chain joins TRBV21-1 to TRBJ2-1; the table's D call, TRBD2, was not checked against the DNA. TRBV21-1 is listed as a pseudogene. The CDR3 sequence is 14 residues long. CDR3 loop: CASSRISGGSEQFF. The CDR3 DNA follows: TGTGCCAGCAGCCGAATAAGCGGCGGTAGTGAGCAGTTCTTC.

The chain employs TRBV4-1 and TRBJ2-7; 10 bases line up with TRBD1. This CDR3 has 15 residues. Per the germline V gene, CDR1 is MGHRA and CDR2 is YSYEKL. Trimming at V came to 6 bases and at J to 4 bases, leaving 9 bases not matched to a gene. CDR3 nucleotides: TGCGCCAGCAGTACTTATTGGGACAGGGGTTACGAGCAGTACTTC. As protein: CASSTYWDRGYEQYF.

This chain links TRBV5-1 with TRBJ1-1; 7 bases agree with TRBD1. CDR1 and CDR2 (germline): SGHRS, YFSETQ. V lost 2 bases, J lost 8 bases, and 9 bases stayed unmatched. This CDR3 has 14 amino acids. The CDR3 reads CASSLQGPIVEAFF. The DNA of the CDR3 is TGCGCCAGCAGCTTACAGGGGCCGATTGTGGAAGCTTTCTTT.

A few counts support this clone. The chain links TRBV30 to TRBJ1-6, with 9 nucleotides matching TRBD1. The V gene end was trimmed by 5 bases and the J gene end by 8 bases; junction bases not matched to a gene: 10. The CDR3 is 15 residues long. The germline V gene encodes CDR1 GTSNPN and CDR2 SVGIG (reference sequence). In DNA, the CDR3 is TGTGCCTGGCAACAGGGGGCAGGTGGGGATTCACCCCTCCACTTT. Its translation: CAWQQGAGGDSPLHF.

The V call is TRBV5-1, the J call TRBJ1-1; the D gene is possibly TRBD1 (5 bases). The length of the CDR3 is 13 residues. V gave up 2 bases and J gave up 1 base, with 6 bases separating them. Germline CDR1 and CDR2: SGHRS and YFSETQ. CDR3 DNA: TGCGCCAGCAGCTTCCAGGGGAACACTGAAGCTTTCTTT. Translating gives CASSFQGNTEAFF.

This chain links TRBV14 with TRBJ2-5; 7 bases are a match to TRBD2. The CDR3 is 15 amino acids. The germline gives CDR1 SGHDN, CDR2 FVKESK. Trimming at V came to 1 base and at J to 5 bases, leaving 7 bases not matched to a gene. This chain's CDR3 is CASSQVPGGSETQYF. The CDR3 bases are TGTGCCAGCAGCCAAGTCCCGGGGGGAAGCGAGACCCAGTACTTC.

The CDR3 here is CASSDPYSPLHF. The CDR3 region has the DNA TGTGCCAGCAGTGACCCTTATTCACCCCTCCACTTT. V and J are TRBV25-1 and TRBJ1-6; the D is unclear. Trimming removed 3 bases at V and 8 bases at J, with 5 bases between. The CDR3 has 12 amino acids. Germline CDR1 is MGHDK and CDR2 is SYGVNS.

This clone was observed a handful of times. The chain recombines TRBV29-1 with TRBJ1-2; maybe TRBD1 (5 bases). Germline CDR1 SQVTM, CDR2 ANQGSEA. CDR3 size: 12 residues. The germline V and J ends were trimmed by 7 bases and 2 bases, with 11 bases remaining between them. CDR3 region: CSGRDDNYGYTF. The CDR3 DNA follows: TGCAGCGGGAGGGACGACAACTATGGCTACACCTTC. The entire variable domain, with the rest obtained from reference TRBV29-1 and TRBJ1-2, is as follows: SAVISQKPSRDICQRGTSLTIQCQVDSQVTMMFWYRQQPGQSLTLIATANQGSEATYESGFVIDKFPISRPNLTFSTLTVSNMSPEDSSIYLCSGRDDNYGYTFGSGTRLTVV.

The chain couples TRBV28 to TRBJ2-1; D ambiguous. The CDR3 is made up of 11 amino acids. V was shortened by 5 bases and J by 4 bases, with 3 bases between the two germline ends. Germline V gene data show CDR1 as MDHEN and CDR2 as SYDVKM. The DNA for the CDR3 is TGTGCCAGCAGTCCATACAATGAGCAGTTCTTC. Protein: CASSPYNEQFF.

This chain links TRBV19 with TRBJ1-1, with D hard to call. Germline-derived CDR1 and CDR2 are LNHDA and SQIVND (reference sequence). The V and J ends lost 10 bases and 7 bases respectively, with 16 bases between them. The length of the CDR3 is 12 residues. Here the CDR3 reads CATAGSFFEAFF. The DNA for the CDR3 is TGTGCCACCGCGGGCTCCTTCTTTGAAGCTTTCTTT.

This chain uses TRBV4-1 with TRBJ1-2; TRBD1 matches at 8 bases. Looked up from germline, CDR1 is MGHRA and CDR2 is YSYEKL. The CDR3 consists of 16 residues. Germline trimming cut 0 bases from V and 2 bases from J; bases unmatched to any gene: 5. In DNA, the CDR3 is TGCGCCAGCAGCCAAGAAATAGACAGGGGAAACTATGGCTACACCTTC. It encodes CASSQEIDRGNYGYTF.

The chain has TRBV7-9 and TRBJ2-7; no firm D call. Trimming stripped 3 bases from V and 1 base from J, with 7 bases between. Looked up from germline, CDR1 is SEHNR and CDR2 is FQNEAQ (reference sequence). The CDR3 covers 13 residues. CDR3 nucleotide sequence: TGTGCCAGCAGCTTCGAGGATTCCTACGAGCAGTACTTC. Its translation: CASSFEDSYEQYF. Looking up the rest from reference TRBV7-9 and TRBJ2-7 gives the full variable domain: DTGVSQNPRHKITKRGQNVTFRCDPISEHNRLYWYRQTLGQGPEFLTYFQNEAQLEKSRLLSDRFSAERPKGSFSTLEIQRTEQGDSAMYLCASSFEDSYEQYFGPGTRLTVT.

The rearrangement uses TRBV7-3 and TRBJ2-1; D possibly corresponds to TRBD2 (6 bases). Germline V gene sequence: CDR1 SGHTA, CDR2 FQGTGA. This CDR3 contains 16 residues. V was trimmed by 5 bases and J by 0 bases, leaving 14 bases between them. CDR3 nucleotides: TGTGCCAGCAGCCCTAATAGCGGAAGCTCCTACAATGAGCAGTTCTTC. Translation gives CASSPNSGSSYNEQFF.

The chain employs TRBV18 and TRBJ1-4, with 9 positions matching TRBD1. Germline V CDR1 and CDR2: KGHSH, LQKENI. CDR3 size: 15 residues. V trimming: 6 bases; J trimming: 7 bases; junction bases outside the gene matches: 9. In DNA, the CDR3 is TGTGCCAGCTCCCCTCAACAGGGGGCTTCTGAAAAACTGTTTTTT. Its translation: CASSPQQGASEKLFF.

The CDR3 DNA reads as TGTGCCAGCAGCCCACGGGGACAGGGGGCGAGGTCCCTCCACTTT. It specifies CASSPRGQGARSLHF. J is TRBJ1-6 and V is TRBV6-5; 12 bases align to TRBD1. There are 15 residues in the CDR3. V shed 6 bases and J 14 bases; nucleotides not matched to a gene: 11. Germline CDR1 and CDR2: MNHEY and SVGAGI.